This T cell receptor (beta chain) came from a study of blood T cells in healthy people across ages. The use of a sample-barcoded 5' primer and a J-beta primer mix characterized a second PCR of about 7 to 12 cycles. TCRdb recomputed calls from the 5' RACE reads with MiXCR, one row per CDR3 protein. In the table there are around 850,000 distinct CDR3 sequences, 36% of which are singletons. This CDR3 spans 15 amino acids. Between the trimmed V and J ends, which lost 1 base and 10 bases, there was a span of 14 bases. This sequence was found in a man aged 18 to 29 in good health. The gene calls are TRBV12-3 or TRBV12-4 and TRBJ1-6, with D hard to call. What was sequenced was blood. The CDR3 sequence: CASSLDDRVWSPLHF. The CDR3 DNA reads TGTGCCAGCAGTTTAGATGATAGAGTTTGGTCACCCCTCCACTTT.